This T cell receptor beta chain originates from a study of OX40 agonist ivuxolimab in advanced cancers. This clone was seen only once. The germline V gene has CDR1 MNHEY and CDR2 SVGAGI. V lost 8 bases and J lost 6, with 13 bases in between. The CDR3 is 12 residues long. TCRdb's copy holds only in-frame clones and misses some; the assay was immunoSEQ multiplex PCR. The top ten clones hold 0.5% to 0.65% of a sample with about 100,000 clones, more than 85% of them seen once. The sample consisted of CD4+ or CD8+ T cells sorted from blood, taken in a trial of the OX40 agonist ivuxolimab. This TCR derives from an adult with an advanced solid tumor such as melanoma, head and neck, liver or kidney cancer. The chain carries TRBV6-5 and TRBJ1-1; D possibly corresponds to TRBD1 (5 bases). The chain's CDR3 is CASGVRGAEAFF. CDR3 sequence (DNA): TGTGCCAGCGGGGTGCGGGGCGCTGAAGCTTTCTTT.